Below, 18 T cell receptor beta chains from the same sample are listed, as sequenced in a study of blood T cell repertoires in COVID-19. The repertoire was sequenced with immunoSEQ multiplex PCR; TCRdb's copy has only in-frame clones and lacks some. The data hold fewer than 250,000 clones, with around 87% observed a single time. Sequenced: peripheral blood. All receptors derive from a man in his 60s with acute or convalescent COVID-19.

Written as DNA, the CDR3 is TGTGCCAGCAGCCCAAACAGGGGCCCATCTGGAAACACCATATATTTT. It is translated as CASSPNRGPSGNTIYF. This chain uses TRBV7-6 with TRBJ1-3; 7 bases match TRBD1. The ends lost 5 bases at V and 1 base at J; junction bases unmatched: 8. The CDR3 consists of 16 residues. Germline V gene data show CDR1 as SGHVS and CDR2 as FNYEAQ. The full variable domain, completed using reference TRBV7-6 and TRBJ1-3, is GAGVSQSPRYKVTKRGQDVALRCDPISGHVSLYWYRQALGQGPEFLTYFNYEAQQDKSGLPNDRFSAERPEGSISTLTIQRTEQRDSAMYRCASSPNRGPSGNTIYFGEGSWLTVV.

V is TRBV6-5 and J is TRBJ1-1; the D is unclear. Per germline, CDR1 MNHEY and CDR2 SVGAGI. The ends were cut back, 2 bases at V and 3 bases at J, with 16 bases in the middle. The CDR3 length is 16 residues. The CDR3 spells CASSYTHTGAYTEAFF. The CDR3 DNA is TGTGCCAGCAGTTACACCCACACGGGAGCTTACACTGAAGCTTTCTTT.

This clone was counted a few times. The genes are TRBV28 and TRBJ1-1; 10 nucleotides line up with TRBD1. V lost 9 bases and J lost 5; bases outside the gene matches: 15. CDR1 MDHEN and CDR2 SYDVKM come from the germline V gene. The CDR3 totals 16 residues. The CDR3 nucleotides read TGTGCCAGTCTTCCGGGACAGGGGCCGGAGCGGACTGAAGCTTTCTTT. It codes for CASLPGQGPERTEAFF.

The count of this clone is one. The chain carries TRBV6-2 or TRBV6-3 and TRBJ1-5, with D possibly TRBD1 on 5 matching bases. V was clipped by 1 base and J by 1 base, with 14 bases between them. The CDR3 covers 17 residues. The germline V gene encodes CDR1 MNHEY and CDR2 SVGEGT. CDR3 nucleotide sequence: TGTGCCAGCAGTTACTTTCTTACCCACAGGAGCAATCAGCCCCAGCATTTT. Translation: CASSYFLTHRSNQPQHF.

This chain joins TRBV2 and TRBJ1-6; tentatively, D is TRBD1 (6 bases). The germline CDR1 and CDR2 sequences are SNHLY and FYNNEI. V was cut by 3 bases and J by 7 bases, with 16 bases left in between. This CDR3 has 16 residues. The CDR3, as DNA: TGTGCCAGCAGTGAGCCGCGGGGGCAAGGAAATTCACCCCTCCACTTT. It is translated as CASSEPRGQGNSPLHF. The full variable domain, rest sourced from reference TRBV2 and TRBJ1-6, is EPEVTQTPSHQVTQMGQEVILRCVPISNHLYFYWYRQILGQKVEFLVSFYNNEISEKSEIFDDQFSVERPDGSNFTLKIRSTKLEDSAMYFCASSEPRGQGNSPLHFGNGTRLTVT.

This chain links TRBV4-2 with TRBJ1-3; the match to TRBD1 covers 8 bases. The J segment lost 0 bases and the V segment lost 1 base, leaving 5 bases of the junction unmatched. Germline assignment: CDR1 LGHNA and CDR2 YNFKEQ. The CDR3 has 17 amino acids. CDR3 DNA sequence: TGTGCCAGCAGCCAAGGACAGGGGCCCTACTCTGGAAACACCATATATTTT. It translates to CASSQGQGPYSGNTIYF.

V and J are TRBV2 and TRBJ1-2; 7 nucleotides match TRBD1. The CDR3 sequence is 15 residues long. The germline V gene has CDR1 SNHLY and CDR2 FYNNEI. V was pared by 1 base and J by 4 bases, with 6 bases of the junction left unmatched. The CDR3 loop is CASSEVQGPVYGYTF. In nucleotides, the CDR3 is TGTGCCAGCAGTGAAGTACAGGGGCCTGTCTATGGCTACACCTTC.

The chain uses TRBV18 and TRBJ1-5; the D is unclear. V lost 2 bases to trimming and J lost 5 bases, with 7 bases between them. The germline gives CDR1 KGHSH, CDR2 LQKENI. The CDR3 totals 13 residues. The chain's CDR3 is CASSPSRYQPQHF. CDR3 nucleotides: TGTGCCAGCTCACCAAGCAGGTATCAGCCCCAGCATTTT.

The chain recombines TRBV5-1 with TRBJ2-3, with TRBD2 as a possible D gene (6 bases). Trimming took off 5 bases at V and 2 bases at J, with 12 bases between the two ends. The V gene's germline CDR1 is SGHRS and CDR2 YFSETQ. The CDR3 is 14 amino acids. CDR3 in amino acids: CASRTQGLTDTQYF. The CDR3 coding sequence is TGCGCCAGCAGGACCCAGGGACTCACAGATACGCAGTATTTT.

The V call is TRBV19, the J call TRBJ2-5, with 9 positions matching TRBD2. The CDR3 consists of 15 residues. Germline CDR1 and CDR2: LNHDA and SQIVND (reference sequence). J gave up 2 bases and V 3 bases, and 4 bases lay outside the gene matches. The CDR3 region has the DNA TGTGCCAGTAGTATGTATCTAGCGGGGCAAGAGACCCAGTACTTC. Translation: CASSMYLAGQETQYF.

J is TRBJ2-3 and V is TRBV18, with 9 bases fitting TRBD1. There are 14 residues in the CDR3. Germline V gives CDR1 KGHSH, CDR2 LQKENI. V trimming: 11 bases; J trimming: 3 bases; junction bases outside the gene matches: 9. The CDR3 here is CAASLQGATDTQYF. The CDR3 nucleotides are TGTGCCGCCTCCTTACAGGGGGCAACAGATACGCAGTATTTT.

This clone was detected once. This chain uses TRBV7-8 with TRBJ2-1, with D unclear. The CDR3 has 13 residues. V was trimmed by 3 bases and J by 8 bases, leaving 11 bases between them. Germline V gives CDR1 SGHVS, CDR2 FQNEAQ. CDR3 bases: TGTGCCAGCAGCTTGAGCGTTGGTGATGAGCAGTTCTTC. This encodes CASSLSVGDEQFF.

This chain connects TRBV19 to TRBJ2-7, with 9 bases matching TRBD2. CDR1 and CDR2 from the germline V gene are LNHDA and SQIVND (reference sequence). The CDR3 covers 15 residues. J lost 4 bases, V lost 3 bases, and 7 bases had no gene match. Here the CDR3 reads CASSMDAGGPYEQYF. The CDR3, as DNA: TGTGCCAGTAGTATGGACGCGGGGGGGCCGTACGAGCAGTACTTC.

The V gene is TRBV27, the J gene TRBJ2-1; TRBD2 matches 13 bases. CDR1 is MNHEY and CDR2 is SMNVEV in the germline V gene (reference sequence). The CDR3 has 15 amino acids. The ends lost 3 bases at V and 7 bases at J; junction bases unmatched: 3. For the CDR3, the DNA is TGTGCCAGCAGTTTTAGACTAGCGGGGGGAAATGAGCAGTTCTTC. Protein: CASSFRLAGGNEQFF.

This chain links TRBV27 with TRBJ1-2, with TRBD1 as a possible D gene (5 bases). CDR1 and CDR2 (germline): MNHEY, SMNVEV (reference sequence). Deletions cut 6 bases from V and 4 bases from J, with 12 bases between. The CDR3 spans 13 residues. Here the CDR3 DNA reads TGTGCCAGCAGCCCTCGGGGGGGCTATGGCTACACCTTC. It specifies CASSPRGGYGYTF.

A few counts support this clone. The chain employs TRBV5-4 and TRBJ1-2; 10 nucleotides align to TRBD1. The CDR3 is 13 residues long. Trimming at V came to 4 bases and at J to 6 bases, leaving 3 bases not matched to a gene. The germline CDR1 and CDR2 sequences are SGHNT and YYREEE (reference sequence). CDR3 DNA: TGTGCCAGCAGCCAGACAGGGGGCAATGGCTACACCTTC. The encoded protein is CASSQTGGNGYTF.

In nucleotides, the CDR3 is TGTGCCAGTAGTAAACAGGGTTCAAGAGGAAACACCATATATTTT. It encodes CASSKQGSRGNTIYF. The rearrangement links TRBV19 to TRBJ1-3; possibly TRBD1 for D (6 bases). This CDR3 is built from 15 residues. The germline V gene has CDR1 LNHDA and CDR2 SQIVND (reference sequence). The V end was cut by 4 bases, the J end by 4 bases, with 14 bases between.

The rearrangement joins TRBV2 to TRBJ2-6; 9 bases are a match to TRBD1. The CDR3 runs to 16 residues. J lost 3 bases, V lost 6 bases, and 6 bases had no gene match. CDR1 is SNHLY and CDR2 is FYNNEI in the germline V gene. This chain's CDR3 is CASRVNRGRGANVLTF. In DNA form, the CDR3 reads TGTGCCAGCAGGGTAAACAGGGGGCGTGGGGCCAACGTCCTGACTTTC.